Presented here are 16 T cell receptor beta chains from one specimen sequenced in a study of T cell responses to AZD1222 COVID-19 vaccine. Clones were sequenced by immunoSEQ multiplex PCR, and TCRdb holds only the in-frame ones, with some missing. The profile shows approximately 150,000 clones, roughly 93% of them singletons. The material sequenced was peripheral blood, taken 28 days after the second AZD1222 dose. These receptors originate from an adult who received the AZD1222 COVID-19 vaccine.

The chain links TRBV18 to TRBJ2-1, with 8 bases that match TRBD2. J gave up 8 bases and V 5 bases, and 5 bases lay outside the gene matches. Germline V gene data show CDR1 as KGHSH and CDR2 as LQKENI. This CDR3 comprises 13 residues. DNA for the CDR3: TGTGCCAGCTCAGCCCTGACTAGCGATGAGCAGTTCTTC. It translates to CASSALTSDEQFF. Full variable domain (missing parts from reference TRBV18 and TRBJ2-1): NAGVMQNPRHLVRRRGQEARLRCSPMKGHSHVYWYRQLPEEGLKFMVYLQKENIIDESGMPKERFSAEFPKEGPSILRIQQVVRGDSAAYFCASSALTSDEQFFGPGTRLTVL.

This rearrangement joins TRBV5-1 to TRBJ1-3; weak D call: TRBD1 (6 bases). Trimming took 0 bases from V and 7 from J, leaving 11 bases between them. Germline V gene data show CDR1 as SGHRS and CDR2 as YFSETQ. The CDR3 spans 14 residues. CDR3 sequence: CASSLDREGNTIYF. The CDR3 DNA reads as TGCGCCAGCAGCTTGGACAGGGAGGGGAACACCATATATTTT.

The chain joins TRBV9 to TRBJ2-7, with D perhaps being TRBD1 or TRBD2 (5 bases each). CDR1 is SGDLS and CDR2 is YYNGEE in the germline V gene. Deletions cut 0 bases from V and 5 bases from J, with 15 bases between. The CDR3 loop spans 15 amino acids. The DNA of the CDR3 is TGTGCCAGCAGCGTAGGTGGGGACCCCCGGGACGAGCAGTACTTC. This sequence encodes CASSVGGDPRDEQYF.

The chain combines TRBV5-1 with TRBJ1-2, with D unclear. The germline CDR1 and CDR2 sequences are SGHRS and YFSETQ. This CDR3 region has 14 residues. Trimming left V 4 bases short and J 2 bases short, with 12 bases between. CDR3 residues: CASSISTENYGYTF. The DNA of the CDR3 is TGCGCCAGCAGCATATCGACGGAGAACTATGGCTACACCTTC. Full variable domain (remainder filled in from reference TRBV5-1 and TRBJ1-2): KAGVTQTPRYLIKTRGQQVTLSCSPISGHRSVSWYQQTPGQGLQFLFEYFSETQRNKGNFPGRFSGRQFSNSRSEMNVSTLELGDSALYLCASSISTENYGYTFGSGTRLTVV.

The rearrangement joins TRBV19 to TRBJ2-7; 7 bases map to TRBD1. The CDR3 consists of 14 residues. Trimming took 5 bases from V and 5 from J; bases not matched to a gene: 9. CDR1 and CDR2 (germline): LNHDA, SQIVND (reference sequence). CDR3 in DNA: TGTGCCAGTAGTGGCCCGGCGACAGGGAACGAGCAGTACTTC. Its translation is CASSGPATGNEQYF.

This clone showed up many times. J is TRBJ2-1 and V is TRBV7-2; 13 nucleotides agree with TRBD2. The CDR3 length is 15 residues. The ends lost 4 bases at V and 7 bases at J; junction bases unmatched: 4. Germline CDR1 SGHTA, CDR2 FQGNSA. The CDR3 loop reads CASSYTSGRGNEQFF. As DNA, the CDR3 is TGTGCCAGCAGCTATACTAGCGGGAGGGGAAATGAGCAGTTCTTC.

This rearrangement joins TRBV14 to TRBJ2-2; the match to TRBD2 covers 12 bases. CDR3 length equals 17 residues. Germline CDR1 and CDR2: SGHDN and FVKESK. The trim removed 4 bases at V and 7 bases at J, leaving 10 bases unmatched. As DNA, the CDR3 is TGTGCCAGCAGCCCCCTGACTAGCGGGAGAGGTATCGGGGAGCTGTTTTTT. Protein product: CASSPLTSGRGIGELFF.

This clone has only one observation. The CDR3 loop reads CASSQVRGKWDYGYTF. The CDR3 nucleotides are TGCGCCAGCAGCCAAGTAAGGGGGAAATGGGACTATGGCTACACCTTC. The chain carries TRBV4-1 and TRBJ1-2, with D perhaps matching TRBD1 (6 bases). The V gene's germline CDR1 is MGHRA and CDR2 YSYEKL. The CDR3 has 16 residues. V dropped 1 base and J dropped 3 bases, with 15 bases sitting between them.

The gene calls are TRBV3-1 (or the pseudogene TRBV3-2) and TRBJ2-1; TRBD2 aligns across 12 bases. Germline V gene data show CDR1 as LGHDT and CDR2 as YNNKEL (reference sequence). V shed 4 bases and J 4 bases; nucleotides not matched to a gene: 5. The CDR3 length is 16 residues. Here the CDR3 DNA reads TGTGCCAGCAGCCCACAAGGACTAGCGGGGTACAATGAGCAGTTCTTC. This sequence encodes CASSPQGLAGYNEQFF.

DNA of the CDR3: TGCGCCAGCAGCGATTCATTTGGGACAGACCCAATAAGTTCGTACTTC. Translated, it gives CASSDSFGTDPISSYF. The genes are TRBV5-1 and TRBJ2-5; TRBD1 agrees at 7 bases. The CDR3 loop spans 16 amino acids. The germline CDR1 and CDR2 sequences are SGHRS and YFSETQ. V was clipped by 4 bases and J by 13 bases; unmatched bases: 22. The variable domain in full, with the rest retrieved from reference TRBV5-1 and TRBJ2-5, is KAGVTQTPRYLIKTRGQQVTLSCSPISGHRSVSWYQQTPGQGLQFLFEYFSETQRNKGNFPGRFSGRQFSNSRSEMNVSTLELGDSALYLCASSDSFGTDPISSYFGPGTRLLVL.

The V call is TRBV28, the J call TRBJ1-5; TRBD1 agrees at 9 bases. The CDR3 covers 16 residues. Germline V lookup: CDR1 MDHEN, CDR2 SYDVKM. After removal of 7 bases from V and 9 bases from J, the junction contained 16 bases not matched to a gene. For the CDR3, the DNA is TGTGCCAGCACATTGACTGGGACAGGGACGTGGGGGCCCCAGCATTTT. Translation gives CASTLTGTGTWGPQHF. The full variable domain, in which reference TRBV28 and TRBJ1-5 provide the parts outside the CDR3, is DVKVTQSSRYLVKRTGEKVFLECVQDMDHENMFWYRQDPGLGLRLIYFSYDVKMKEKGDIPEGYSVSREKKERFSLILESASTNQTSMYLCASTLTGTGTWGPQHFGDGTRLSIL.

J is TRBJ2-2 and V is TRBV3-1 (or the pseudogene TRBV3-2); 10 positions match TRBD1. The germline CDR1 and CDR2 sequences are LGHDT and YNNKEL (reference sequence). V trimming: 1 base; J trimming: 5 bases; junction bases outside the gene matches: 7. The CDR3 consists of 17 residues. In nucleotides, the CDR3 is TGTGCCAGCAGCCAAGTGGGACAGGGGCTGGGGACCGGGGAGCTGTTTTTT. This codes for CASSQVGQGLGTGELFF.

The chain combines TRBV12-5 with TRBJ1-5; tentatively, D is TRBD1 (5 bases). Trimming cost V 5 bases and J 6 bases, with 20 bases left between them. Germline V CDR1 and CDR2: LGHNT, FRNRAP. The CDR3 covers 16 residues. CDR3 nucleotide sequence: TGTGCTAGTGGTCTATCTACCACCTCTAGGGGTCAGCCCCAGCATTTT. Translated: CASGLSTTSRGQPQHF.

The chain recombines TRBV7-9 with TRBJ2-3; D remains unclear. This CDR3 has 12 amino acids. The V and J ends lost 5 bases and 6 bases respectively, with 9 bases between them. Germline loops: CDR1 SEHNR, CDR2 FQNEAQ (reference sequence). This CDR3 is CASSLDADTQYF. The DNA for the CDR3 is TGTGCCAGCAGCCTCGACGCGGATACGCAGTATTTT.

A note on this clone: The sample holds other DNA sequences that translate to the same CDR3. The CDR3 coding sequence is TGTGCCAGCAGCCCAAATAGCAATCAGCCCCAGCATTTT. Protein: CASSPNSNQPQHF. The gene calls are TRBV12-3 or TRBV12-4 and TRBJ1-5; D gene ambiguous. This CDR3 is 13 amino acids long. Deletions cut 6 bases from V and 0 bases from J, with 6 bases between.

This chain connects TRBV4-1 to TRBJ1-1; a possible D gene is TRBD1 (5 bases). The CDR3 is made up of 15 amino acids. Trimming took off 1 base at V and 5 bases at J, with 14 bases between the two ends. CDR1 is MGHRA, CDR2 YSYEKL, per germline. In DNA form, the CDR3 reads TGCGCCAGCAGCCAAGTGTATCGGGGGAGAACTGAAGCTTTCTTT. This translates into CASSQVYRGRTEAFF.